A single sample gave rise to the 15 T cell receptor beta chains below, sequenced in a study of T cell repertoires in aging, cancer and after chemotherapy. Amplification of TCR beta used genomic DNA extracted from peripheral blood. Rearranged V-D-J TRB sequences were amplified with a mixed TRB-A/B primer pool. One entry per CDR3 protein results from TCRdb running MiXCR on the multiplex PCR reads. The sample comprises around 1,200 distinct CDR3 sequences, about 31% of which are singletons, and about a third rests with the top ten. What was sequenced was blood. These receptors came from a human donor with a solid tumor.

Comment on this clonotype: This may come from a read error, since a much larger clone is one base off. Lacking the conserved final phenylalanine or tryptophan, this CDR3 likely reflects a read error. The V call is TRBV15, the J call TRBJ1-6, with 7 bases lining up with TRBD1. Germline CDR1 LNHNV, CDR2 YYDKDF (reference sequence). V trimming: 5 bases; J trimming: 10 bases; junction bases outside the gene matches: 8. This CDR3 spans 14 amino acids. The CDR3 reads CATSPDRVTSPLHI. The CDR3 DNA reads as TGTGCCACCAGCCCCGACAGGGTAACCTCACCCCTCCACATT.

The chain is built from TRBV12-3 or TRBV12-4 and TRBJ2-2; the match to TRBD2 covers 8 bases. The junction had 1 base not matched to a gene; V was cut back by 3 bases and J by 4 bases. CDR3 length equals 14 residues. CDR3 region: CASSFGGVTGELFF. The CDR3 region has the DNA TGTGCCAGCAGTTTCGGGGGGGTCACCGGGGAGCTGTTTTTT.

This clonotype is labeled medium-sized. The V call is TRBV5-5, the J call TRBJ2-3; tentative D call: TRBD2 (6 bases). There are 15 residues in the CDR3. The V end lost 7 bases, the J end lost 5 bases, and 20 bases lay between the germline ends. Germline-derived CDR1 and CDR2 are SGHKS and YYEKEE (reference sequence). CDR3 DNA: TGTGCCAGCCGGGTGGGAGGCCTCCTGCTAGATACGCAGTATTTT. Translation gives CASRVGGLLLDTQYF.

The sample holds a few counts of this clonotype. V and J are TRBV12-3 or TRBV12-4 and TRBJ2-7; 12 bases match TRBD2. The CDR3 consists of 14 residues. The V segment lost 5 bases and the J segment 5 bases; nucleotides outside the gene matches: 4. In DNA, the CDR3 is TGTGCCAGCAGTAAGACTAGCGGGAGCGACGAGCAGTACTTC. It codes for CASSKTSGSDEQYF.

DNA of the CDR3: TGCAGTGCGATCAGGGTCCCCTATAATTCACCCCTCCACTTT. It codes for CSAIRVPYNSPLHF. The chain combines TRBV20-1 with TRBJ1-6; TRBD1 might be the D (5 bases). The germline V gene encodes CDR1 DFQATT and CDR2 SNEGSKA (reference sequence). The CDR3 totals 14 residues. Trimming pared 6 bases from V and 2 bases from J, leaving 11 bases between.

The count of this clonotype is one. The V and J genes are TRBV20-1 and TRBJ2-3; 8 nucleotides align to TRBD2. This CDR3 comprises 14 residues. The V and J ends lost 0 bases and 6 bases, in that order; junction bases with no gene match: 5. The germline CDR1 and CDR2 sequences are DFQATT and SNEGSKA (reference sequence). CDR3 coding DNA: TGCAGTGCTAGAGAAGCGGGAGACTTGGATACGCAGTATTTT. Translated: CSAREAGDLDTQYF.

This clonotype is judged medium-sized. This rearrangement joins TRBV6-2 or TRBV6-3 to TRBJ1-2; D is unclear. Germline V lookup: CDR1 MNHEY, CDR2 SVGEGT. The CDR3 is made up of 15 amino acids. The ends were cut back, 5 bases at V and 4 bases at J, with 17 bases in the middle. In DNA, the CDR3 is TGTGCCAGCAGTACCTACTTGGGCTATAGCTATGGCTACACCTTC. It yields the protein CASSTYLGYSYGYTF.

This clonotype is large within its sample. This CDR3 reads CATSEPGRQGHEQYF. The CDR3 DNA follows: TGTGCCACCAGCGAGCCGGGACGACAGGGCCACGAGCAGTACTTC. The chain couples TRBV15 to TRBJ2-7; TRBD1 agrees at 7 bases. Germline trimming cut 5 bases from V and 5 bases from J; bases unmatched to any gene: 12. CDR3 length: 15 residues. Germline V gives CDR1 LNHNV, CDR2 YYDKDF (reference sequence).

This clonotype has only a few counts. As DNA, the CDR3 is TGTGCCAGCAGTTCGGCCGAAGTAGTCTCTGGGGCCAACGTCCTGACTTTC. Protein sequence: CASSSAEVVSGANVLTF. The chain couples TRBV12-3 or TRBV12-4 to TRBJ2-6, with D unresolved. V was trimmed by 4 bases and J by 0 bases, leaving 13 bases between them. This CDR3 has 17 amino acids.

CDR3 nucleotide sequence: TGTGCCAGCAGCCCCTTAATCGAGCAGTACTTC. It is translated as CASSPLIEQYF. This chain links TRBV12-5 with TRBJ2-7, with D uncertain. The germline V gene has CDR1 LGHNT and CDR2 FRNRAP. CDR3 length: 11 amino acids.

This clonotype was counted a few times. The chain uses TRBV20-1 and TRBJ2-2; D is perhaps TRBD1 (5 bases). V was trimmed by 4 bases and J by 7 bases, leaving 13 bases between them. Looked up from germline, CDR1 is DFQATT and CDR2 is SNEGSKA (reference sequence). CDR3 size: 13 residues. CDR3 bases: TGCAGTGCTATTCAGGGATTGAGCGGGGAGCTGTTTTTT. It encodes CSAIQGLSGELFF.

In its sample, this clonotype ranks as large. The chain's CDR3 is CASRPTRGQETQYF. DNA for the CDR3: TGTGCCAGCAGACCCACGCGGGGGCAAGAGACCCAGTACTTC. The gene calls are TRBV6-1 and TRBJ2-5; 7 bases fit TRBD2. The CDR3 has 14 amino acids. The J segment lost 2 bases and the V segment lost 6 bases, leaving 6 bases of the junction unmatched. Germline assignment: CDR1 MNHNS and CDR2 SASEGT.

This clonotype appeared a few times. The V call is TRBV5-4, the J call TRBJ1-6, with 7 nucleotides matching TRBD1. Germline loops: CDR1 SGHNT, CDR2 YYREEE (reference sequence). This CDR3 comprises 16 residues. V was pared by 4 bases and J by 0 bases, with 4 bases of the junction left unmatched. The CDR3 DNA is TGTGCCAGCAGCCGGGACAGTAGCTCCTATAATTCACCCCTCCACTTT. Encoded protein: CASSRDSSSYNSPLHF.

Relative to its sample, this clonotype is medium-sized. V and J are TRBV15 and TRBJ2-4, with 8 positions matching TRBD1. The germline V gene has CDR1 LNHNV and CDR2 YYDKDF (reference sequence). Trimming took 4 bases from V and 9 from J; bases not matched to a gene: 8. This CDR3 contains 14 residues. The CDR3 reads CATSTVTGGIIQYF. The CDR3 DNA is TGTGCCACCAGCACCGTAACAGGGGGGATCATTCAGTACTTC.

In regard to this clonotype: A much larger clone lies a single base off, so this may be a read error. The genes are TRBV15 and TRBJ2-4; 8 bases map to TRBD1. Germline V lookup: CDR1 LNHNV, CDR2 YYDKDF (reference sequence). The CDR3 sequence is 14 residues long. Here the CDR3 reads CAISTVTGGIIQYF. Here the CDR3 DNA reads TGTGCCATCAGCACCGTAACAGGGGGGATCATTCAGTACTTC.